This TCR beta chain derives from a study of blood T cell repertoires in COVID-19. As for the study in general: COVID-19 samples, acute and convalescent, were from the United States, Italy and Spain. From T cells, B-cell-depleted T cells, or PBMCs came the material, which was cDNA or gDNA.

Sequencing was performed with immunoSEQ multiplex PCR; in TCRdb, only in-frame clones are kept and a portion is missing. The profile covers some 370,000 clones, with around 89% appearing a single time and roughly 1.2% taken by the ten largest. The CDR3 is made up of 15 amino acids. Germline-derived CDR1 and CDR2 are MNHEY and SVGAGI. The V end was cut by 0 bases, the J end by 8 bases, with 11 bases between. The V gene is TRBV6-5, the J gene TRBJ1-6, with D possibly being TRBD1 (5 bases). The sequenced sample consisted of peripheral blood. The TCR sequence derives from a man between 40 and 49 years old with acute or convalescent COVID-19. CDR3 coding DNA: TGTGCCAGCAGTTACTCGCAGGGTAACGATTCACCCCTCCACTTT. This translates into CASSYSQGNDSPLHF.